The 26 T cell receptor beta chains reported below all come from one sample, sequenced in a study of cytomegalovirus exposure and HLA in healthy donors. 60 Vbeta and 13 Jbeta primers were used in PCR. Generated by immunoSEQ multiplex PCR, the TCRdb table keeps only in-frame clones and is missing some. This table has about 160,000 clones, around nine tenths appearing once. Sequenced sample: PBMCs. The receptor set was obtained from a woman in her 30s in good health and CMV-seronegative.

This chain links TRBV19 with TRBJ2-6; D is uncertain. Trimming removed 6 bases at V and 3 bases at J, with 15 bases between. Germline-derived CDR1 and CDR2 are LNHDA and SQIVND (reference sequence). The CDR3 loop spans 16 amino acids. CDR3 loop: CASSPLRVNGANVLTF. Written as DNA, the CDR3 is TGTGCCAGTAGCCCCCTCCGAGTAAATGGGGCCAACGTCCTGACTTTC. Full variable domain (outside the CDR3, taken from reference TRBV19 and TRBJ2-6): DGGITQSPKYLFRKEGQNVTLSCEQNLNHDAMYWYRQDPGQGLRLIYYSQIVNDFQKGDIAEGYSVSREKKESFPLTVTSAQKNPTAFYLCASSPLRVNGANVLTFGAGSRLTVL.

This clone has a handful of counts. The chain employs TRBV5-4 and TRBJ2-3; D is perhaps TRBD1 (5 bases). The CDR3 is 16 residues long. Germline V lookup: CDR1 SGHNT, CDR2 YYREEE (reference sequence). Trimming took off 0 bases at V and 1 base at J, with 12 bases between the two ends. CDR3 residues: CASSLGTTLGTDTQYF. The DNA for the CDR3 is TGTGCCAGCAGCTTGGGGACAACTCTCGGCACAGATACGCAGTATTTT.

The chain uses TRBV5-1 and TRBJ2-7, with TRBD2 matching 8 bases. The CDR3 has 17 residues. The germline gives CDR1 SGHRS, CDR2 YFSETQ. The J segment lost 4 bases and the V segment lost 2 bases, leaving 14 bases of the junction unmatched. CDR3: CASSFSPPSSGSYEQYF. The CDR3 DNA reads TGCGCCAGCAGCTTCTCCCCTCCCTCCAGCGGGAGTTACGAGCAGTACTTC.

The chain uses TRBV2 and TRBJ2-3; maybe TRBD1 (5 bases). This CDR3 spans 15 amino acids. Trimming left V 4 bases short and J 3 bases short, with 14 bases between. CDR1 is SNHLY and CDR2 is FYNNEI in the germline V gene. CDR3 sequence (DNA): TGTGCCAGCAGTGTTTCAGGGTTCGGTACAGATACGCAGTATTTT. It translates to CASSVSGFGTDTQYF.

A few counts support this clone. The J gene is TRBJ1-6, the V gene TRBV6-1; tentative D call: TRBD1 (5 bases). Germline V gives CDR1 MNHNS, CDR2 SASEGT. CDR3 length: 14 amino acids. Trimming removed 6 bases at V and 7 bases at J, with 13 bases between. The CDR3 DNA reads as TGTGCCAGCAGCGGGCAGGGTAACAATTCACCCCTCCACTTT. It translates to CASSGQGNNSPLHF.

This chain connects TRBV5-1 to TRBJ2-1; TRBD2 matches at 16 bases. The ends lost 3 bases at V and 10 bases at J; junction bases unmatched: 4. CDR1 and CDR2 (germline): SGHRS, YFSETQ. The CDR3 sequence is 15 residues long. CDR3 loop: CASSSGLAGGPEQFF. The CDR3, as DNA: TGCGCCAGCAGCTCGGGACTAGCGGGGGGGCCCGAGCAGTTCTTC.

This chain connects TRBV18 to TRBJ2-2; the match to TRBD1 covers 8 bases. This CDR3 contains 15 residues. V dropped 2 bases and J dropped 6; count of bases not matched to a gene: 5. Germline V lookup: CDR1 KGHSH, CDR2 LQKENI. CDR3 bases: TGTGCCAGCTCACCAAGGACAGGGATGGCCGGGGAGCTGTTTTTT. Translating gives CASSPRTGMAGELFF.

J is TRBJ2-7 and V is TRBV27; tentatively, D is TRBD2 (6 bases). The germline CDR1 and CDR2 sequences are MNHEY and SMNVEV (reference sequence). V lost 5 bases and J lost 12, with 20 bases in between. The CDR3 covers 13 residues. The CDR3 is CASSPRGNTAGYF. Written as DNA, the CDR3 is TGTGCCAGCAGTCCCCGGGGGAACACCGCGGGGTACTTC.

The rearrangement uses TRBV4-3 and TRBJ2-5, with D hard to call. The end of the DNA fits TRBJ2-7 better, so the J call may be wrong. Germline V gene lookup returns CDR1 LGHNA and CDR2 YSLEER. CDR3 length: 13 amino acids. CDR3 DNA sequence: TGCGCCAGCAGCCAAGAGTCCTCCTACGAGCAGTACTTC. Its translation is CASSQESSYEQYF.

The CDR3 DNA reads TGTGCCAGCATGGATGGAGCGGGGGACACAGATACGCAGTATTTT. Residues: CASMDGAGDTDTQYF. The genes are TRBV6-1 and TRBJ2-3; 8 nucleotides align to TRBD2. Germline CDR1 and CDR2: MNHNS and SASEGT. The CDR3 sequence is 15 residues long. V shed 7 bases, J shed 2 bases, and the junction held 8 bases outside the gene matches.

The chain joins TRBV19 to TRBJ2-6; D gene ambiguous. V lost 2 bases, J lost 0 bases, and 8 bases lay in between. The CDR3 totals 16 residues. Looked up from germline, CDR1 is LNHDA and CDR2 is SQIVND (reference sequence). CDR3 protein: CASSISAASGANVLTF. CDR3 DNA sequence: TGTGCCAGTAGTATATCGGCGGCCTCTGGGGCCAACGTCCTGACTTTC.

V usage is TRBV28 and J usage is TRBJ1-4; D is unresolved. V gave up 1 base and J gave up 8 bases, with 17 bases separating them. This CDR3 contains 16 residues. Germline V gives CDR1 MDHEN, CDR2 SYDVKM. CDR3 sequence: CASSLLGIGGNEKLFF. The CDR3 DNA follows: TGTGCCAGCAGTTTATTGGGGATAGGAGGGAACGAAAAACTGTTTTTT.

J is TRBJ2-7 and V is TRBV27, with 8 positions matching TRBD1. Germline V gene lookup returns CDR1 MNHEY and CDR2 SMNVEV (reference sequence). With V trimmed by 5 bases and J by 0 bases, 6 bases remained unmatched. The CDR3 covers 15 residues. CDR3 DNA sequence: TGTGCCAGCAGTATGGGGACAGGTAACTCCTACGAGCAGTACTTC. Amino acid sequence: CASSMGTGNSYEQYF.

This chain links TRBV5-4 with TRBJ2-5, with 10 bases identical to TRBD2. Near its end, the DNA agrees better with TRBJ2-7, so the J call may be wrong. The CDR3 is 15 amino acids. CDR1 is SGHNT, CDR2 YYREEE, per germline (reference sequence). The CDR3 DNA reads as TGTGCCAGCAGTCAAGAGCGGGAGGGGACCTACGAGCAGTACTTC. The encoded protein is CASSQEREGTYEQYF.

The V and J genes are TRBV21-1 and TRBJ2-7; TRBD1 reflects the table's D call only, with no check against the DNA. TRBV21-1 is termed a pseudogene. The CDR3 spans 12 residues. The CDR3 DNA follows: TGTGCCAGCAGCCCCACAGGTTACGAGCAGTACTTC. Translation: CASSPTGYEQYF.

The CDR3 bases are TGTGCCAGCAGACCCCGGACATTATCAAGTCAGCCCCAGCATTTT. Its translation is CASRPRTLSSQPQHF. The gene calls are TRBV6-5 and TRBJ1-5; possibly TRBD1 for D (5 bases). Germline V gives CDR1 MNHEY, CDR2 SVGAGI. The CDR3 runs 15 residues. With 6 bases removed from V and 6 bases from J, the gap between germline ends came to 18 bases.

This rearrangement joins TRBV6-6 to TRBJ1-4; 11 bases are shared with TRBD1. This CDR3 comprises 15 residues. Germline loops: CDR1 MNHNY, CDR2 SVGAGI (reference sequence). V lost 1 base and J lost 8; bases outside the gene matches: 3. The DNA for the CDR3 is TGTGCCAGCAGTTACTGGGGACAGGGGGGCGAAAAACTGTTTTTT. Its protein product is CASSYWGQGGEKLFF.

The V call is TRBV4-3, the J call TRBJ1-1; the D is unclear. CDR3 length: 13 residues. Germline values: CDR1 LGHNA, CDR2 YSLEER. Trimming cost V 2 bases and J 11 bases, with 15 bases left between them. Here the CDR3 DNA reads TGCGCCAGCAGCCAACAGCCTAGTTTATGGGCTTTCTTT. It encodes CASSQQPSLWAFF.

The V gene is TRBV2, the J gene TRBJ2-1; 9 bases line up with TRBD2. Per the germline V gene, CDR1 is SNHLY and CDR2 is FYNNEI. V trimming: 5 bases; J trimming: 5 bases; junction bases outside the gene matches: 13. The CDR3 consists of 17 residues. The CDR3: CASSSLGLAGRDNEQFF. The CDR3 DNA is TGTGCCAGCAGTTCTTTGGGTCTAGCGGGACGAGACAATGAGCAGTTCTTC.

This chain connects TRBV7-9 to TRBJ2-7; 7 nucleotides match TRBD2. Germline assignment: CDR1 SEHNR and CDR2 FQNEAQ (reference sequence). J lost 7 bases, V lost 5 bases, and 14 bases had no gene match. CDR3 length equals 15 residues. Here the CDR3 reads CASSIGRGAWQEQYF. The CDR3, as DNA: TGTGCCAGCAGCATAGGGAGGGGCGCGTGGCAGGAGCAGTACTTC.

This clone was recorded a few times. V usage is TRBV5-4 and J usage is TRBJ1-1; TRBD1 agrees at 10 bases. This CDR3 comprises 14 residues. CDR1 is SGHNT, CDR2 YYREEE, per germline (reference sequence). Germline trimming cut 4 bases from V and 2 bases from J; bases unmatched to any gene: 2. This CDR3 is CASSRQGANTEAFF. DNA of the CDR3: TGTGCCAGCAGCCGACAGGGGGCCAACACTGAAGCTTTCTTT.

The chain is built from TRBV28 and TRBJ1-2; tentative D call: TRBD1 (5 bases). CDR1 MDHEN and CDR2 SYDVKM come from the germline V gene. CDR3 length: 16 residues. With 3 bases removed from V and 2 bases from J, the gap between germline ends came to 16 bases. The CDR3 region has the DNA TGTGCCAGCAGTTTGGGGGGGGACGCGGGGAACTATGGCTACACCTTC. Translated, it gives CASSLGGDAGNYGYTF.

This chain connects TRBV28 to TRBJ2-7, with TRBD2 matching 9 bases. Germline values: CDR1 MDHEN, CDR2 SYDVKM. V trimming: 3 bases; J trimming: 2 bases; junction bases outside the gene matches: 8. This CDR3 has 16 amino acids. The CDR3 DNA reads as TGTGCCAGCAGTTTTCTCGGACTAGCGAATACCTACGAGCAGTACTTC. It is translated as CASSFLGLANTYEQYF.

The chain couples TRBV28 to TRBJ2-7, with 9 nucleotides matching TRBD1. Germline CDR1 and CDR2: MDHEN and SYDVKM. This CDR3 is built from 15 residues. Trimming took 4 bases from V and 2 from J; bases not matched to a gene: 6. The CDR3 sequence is CASSSTGTGTYEQYF. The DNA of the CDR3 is TGTGCCAGCAGTTCTACCGGGACAGGGACCTACGAGCAGTACTTC.

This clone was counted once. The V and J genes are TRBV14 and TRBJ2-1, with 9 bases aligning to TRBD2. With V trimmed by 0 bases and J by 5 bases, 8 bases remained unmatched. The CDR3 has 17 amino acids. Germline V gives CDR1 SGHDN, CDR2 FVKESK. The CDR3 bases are TGTGCCAGCAGCCAAGATTGGGGGCTAGCGGGGAACAATGAGCAGTTCTTC. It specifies CASSQDWGLAGNNEQFF.

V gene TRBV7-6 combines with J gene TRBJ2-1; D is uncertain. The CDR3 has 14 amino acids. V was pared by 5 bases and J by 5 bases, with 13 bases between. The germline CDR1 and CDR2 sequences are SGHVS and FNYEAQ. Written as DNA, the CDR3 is TGTGCCAGCAGCCCCCGGGTTGGTGACAATGAGCAGTTCTTC. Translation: CASSPRVGDNEQFF.